This record looks at one T cell receptor (beta chain) sequence and its context. It lacks a known antigen. No much larger clone exists at a distance of one base, and base qualities are not known. Within the sample, other DNA sequences also encode this same CDR3. The protocol used for the library was the immunoSEQ multiplex PCR assay. The multiplex PCR relied on a mix of 60 forward primers for TCR Vbeta segments and 13 reverse primers for TCR Jbeta segments. Amplification of the CDR3 region of rearranged TCR beta genes was performed with a multiplex PCR assay on genomic DNA. Amplified TCR beta libraries were sequenced as 87-base-pair reads on the Illumina HiSeq System. The original pipeline was this. A later analysis counted about 80 million unique TCR beta chains across the 550 to 750 repertoires, and approximately 11 million of these chains were shared by at least two donors. To remove PCR and sequencing errors, raw reads were error-corrected and collapsed into unique sequences using a nearest-neighbor algorithm that merged closely related sequences. V, D and J gene segments were assigned by aligning CDR3 sequences to IMGT reference sequences. For a sequence to be retained, a match of at least six nucleotides to both a V gene segment and a J gene segment was required. A rearrangement counted as productive if the CDR3 had no stop codons and remained in frame with V and J, and every other rearrangement counted as non-productive. Following IMGT convention, CDR3 was defined as the stretch from the second conserved V-encoded cysteine up to the conserved J-encoded phenylalanine. The earlier analysis of some 580 of the donors excluded any sequence lacking an unambiguous match to a single V gene segment. In an earlier analysis of 587 of the donors, V segments were called functional above 56.7% productive rearrangements and were called segregating when the between-donor standard deviation exceeded 5%. A statistical classification framework was developed to diagnose cytomegalovirus status using the catalog of TCR beta chain sequences. A later analysis assigned V and J genes by comparing TCR nucleotide sequences with IMGT/GENE-DB human TR gene sequences. Using the TCRdist pipeline, a later analysis assigned CDR3 sequences along with most-parsimonious VDJ recombination scenarios. In a later analysis, each TCR beta chain was defined by its CDR3 amino acid sequence together with its V-gene family, and reads lacking a unique V-gene family were excluded. A later analysis removed several hundred highly shared, low-generation-probability nucleotide sequences to deal with suspected cross-contamination and a sequencing artifact. A later analysis calculated a clonal expansion index for each public chain from normalized within-repertoire ranks of inferred template counts. In a later analysis, generation probabilities were computed with a VDJ recombination model fitted to out-of-frame rearrangements, and the resulting probabilities were checked against IGoR. In a later analysis, hypergeometric tests were used to score TCR-TCR, TCR-HLA and TCR-CMV co-occurrence, with a repertoire-size bias correction applied to TCR pairs. In a later analysis, false discovery rates were estimated by permuting HLA or CMV assignments 20 times. In a later analysis, co-occurring TCRs were grouped using DBSCAN, with TCRdist sequence similarity added in when clustering inside HLA-allele-positive subsets. For co-occurrence clustering, repertoires with fewer than 30,000 or more than 120,000 public chains were excluded, along with about five repertoires with anomalous nucleotide sharing. The immuneACCESS repertoire file appears here via TCRdb, limited to in-frame rearrangements. These files lack a portion of the clones; in checked studies, under half of the deficit traces to unresolved V genes, and the cause of the others is not known. For V, J and clone size, that table is used; D and trimming come from the DNA. The sample contains about 190,000 clones, more than 75% of them found a single time. The biggest ten clones account for 1.3% of the sample.

The data derive from a study of cytomegalovirus exposure and HLA in healthy donors (dated by TCRdb to 2015 to 2018). Background for the entire study: An earlier analysis of a few hundred of the donors reported under 300 Gb of sequence data and 117 million unique TCR beta sequences obtained from around 170 million T cells. To predict cytomegalovirus infection status, the study brought together high-throughput TCR immunosequencing, statistical association of individual TCRs with disease status, and machine learning. Four to six DR-DQ haplotypes were handled as single units for association and clustering, since linkage in the cohort was strong. The T cell repertoires of 670 or so subjects were profiled by immunosequencing and related to cytomegalovirus serostatus. Among the roughly 390 genotyped donors, more than 70% belonged to the genetic ancestry cluster associated with self-reported Caucasian donors. The aim of the study was to test whether cataloging public T cell receptors could identify signatures of past pathogen exposure. Class I and class II HLA loci were covered by the typing at four-digit resolution. In a later genetic analysis, genome-wide SNP genotypes for 398 of the 666 donors were used, and that subset was treated as a discovery cohort. Among some 400 genotyped donors of the cohort, an average of around 240,000 unique TCR beta nucleotide sequences were sequenced per donor, around 18% of them non-productive. Every discovery cohort repertoire had been produced on one sequencing platform. Along with the approximately 650-subject first cohort, a separate validation cohort of about 110 different subjects was used. Approximately 300 gigabases of sequencing data and around 80 million unique TCR sequences made up an early release that covered 640 HLA-typed donors. Typing coverage differed by locus: A, B, C, DRB1 and DQB1 were typed in roughly 620-630 donors, DQA1 in about 500, DPA1 in around 580, and DPB1 in just under 490. Donor age, sex, ethnicity and CMV serostatus were collected together with the repertoire data. A later analysis re-examined previously published TCR beta repertoires from just over 650 donors and added high-resolution HLA genotyping to investigate patterns of TCR occurrence. In an earlier analysis of 587 of the donors, high-throughput TCR beta sequencing was used to judge whether each TCR beta V gene segment behaved as functional or pseudogenic. The later analysis used no new phenotypic data to find candidate immune exposures, relying instead on TCR beta sequences and their occurrence across donors. The investigation overall reported the following: CMV serostatus was the only immune exposure information available for the cohort. Because counts were too low, about 15 rarely observed V segments, including chromosome 9 orphons, were left out of the earlier analysis of some 640 of the donors. In a later analysis, more than 15,000 TCR beta sequences were associated with specific HLA alleles at a false discovery rate of 0.05. According to the authors, the approach could potentially be generalized to other disease states and immunological phenotypes. A further reported finding was that TCR beta sequences accurately predicted the HLA-A and HLA-B alleles for most subjects in the first cohort. The classifier was reported to diagnose cytomegalovirus status with high specificity and sensitivity in both the original cohort and the validation cohort. Some IMGT-functional V segments, including TRBV6-2 and TRBV6-3, could not be told apart with the 87-base-pair reads, so those segments were excluded. Because HLA typing was unavailable for some donors at each locus, only the typed subset was used in association tests. A later analysis found that HLA-associated TCR beta chains were more clonally expanded and had lower generation probabilities than equally common non-associated chains. A later genetic analysis associated a missense DCLRE1C variant with V-gene and J-gene trimming of TCR beta chains, and an independent cohort replicated the association. According to a later analysis, parvovirus B19, influenza, CMV and Epstein-Barr virus appeared linked to several top co-occurrence clusters. Linkage disequilibrium might explain the correlated functional status among segregating V segments, but an unknown experimental factor could not be excluded. Three of the identified cytomegalovirus-associated TCR beta chains were confirmed in vitro to be specific for cytomegalovirus antigens. A group of highly shared sequence variants was considered likely to be a technical artifact of the sequencing pipeline. When HLA alleles, especially DR and DQ, strongly co-occurred, TCR associations were difficult to assign to individual alleles. Roughly uniform sequencing depth across donors was assumed in presence/absence analyses, although this assumption may not hold. In a later analysis, TCR association rates were found to vary across HLA loci, with the most associated TCRs seen for DRB1 alleles and the fewest for HLA-C alleles. In this cohort, only TCR beta chains were sequenced, and detectable features were limited by the absence of alpha or paired-chain data. Most TCR sequences were observed very rarely across donors, whereas some public TCRs were present in many individuals. According to a later analysis, most CMV-associated TCR beta chains appeared to be HLA-restricted, and the HLA associations seemed to be driven largely by CMV exposure. A later genetic analysis reported fewer N-insertions in productive TCRs among donors in an Asian-associated ancestry cluster than the approximately 700-donor mean. The study gave a list of 150 to 200 TCR beta chains associated with cytomegalovirus. In an earlier analysis of approximately 600 of the donors, most TCR beta V segments were observed in productive rearrangements about 87% or about 30% of the time, broadly matching IMGT annotations.

In the germline V gene, CDR1 corresponds to SGHTA and CDR2 to FQGNSA. Trimming removed 5 bases from V and 0 bases from J, leaving 5 bases between the germline ends. The CDR3, from cysteine to phenylalanine, totals 13 residues. CDR3 DNA is the only sequence kept; it has 39 bases, read in frame from the first base. In total, approximately 690 healthy bone marrow donors made up the cohort. Cohort members were all nominally healthy when sampled, although unrecorded immune exposures were likely present. The donor was CMV seronegative and belonged to the group of several hundred seronegative cohort members. Each donor provided a peripheral blood sample, and peripheral blood mononuclear cells were used for TCR beta sequencing. Genomic DNA was extracted from the blood cell samples with the Qiagen DNeasy Blood Extraction Kit.

Sequencing input: PBMCs. The TCR was taken from a man younger than 45 in good health and CMV-seronegative. Here the chain combines TRBV7-2 and TRBJ1-5; there is no confident call for the D gene. The base sequence is TGTGCCAGCAGCCGGGATAGCAATCAGCCCCAGCATTTT. The translation is CASSRDSNQPQHF. Here the CDR3 is joined to the reference TRBV7-2 and TRBJ1-5 genes, and the full variable domain is: GAGVSQSPSNKVTEKGKDVELRCDPISGHTALYWYRQSLGQGLEFLIYFQGNSAPDKSGLPSDRFSAERTGGSVSTLTIQRTQQEDSAVYLCASSRDSNQPQHFGDGTRLSIL.